This TCR beta chain was captured in a study of T cell responses to AZD1222 COVID-19 vaccine. TCRdb's table, derived via immunoSEQ multiplex PCR, lists solely in-frame clones and lacks some. This sample yields fewer than 300,000 clones, of which 90% to 95% are seen a single time; 0.55% belongs to the top ten. Germline-derived CDR1 and CDR2 are MGHRA and YSYEKL. The CDR3 runs to 17 residues. The V gene end was trimmed by 4 bases and the J gene end by 7 bases; junction bases not matched to a gene: 10. This sequence originates from an adult in good health. Sample: peripheral blood, taken on day 0 of AZD1222 vaccination. The V call is TRBV4-1, the J call TRBJ2-1; 13 nucleotides line up with TRBD2. The DNA for the CDR3 is TGCGCCAGCAGCCCTTTCCTGGGACTAGCGGGACGAAATGAGCAGTTCTTC. This codes for CASSPFLGLAGRNEQFF.